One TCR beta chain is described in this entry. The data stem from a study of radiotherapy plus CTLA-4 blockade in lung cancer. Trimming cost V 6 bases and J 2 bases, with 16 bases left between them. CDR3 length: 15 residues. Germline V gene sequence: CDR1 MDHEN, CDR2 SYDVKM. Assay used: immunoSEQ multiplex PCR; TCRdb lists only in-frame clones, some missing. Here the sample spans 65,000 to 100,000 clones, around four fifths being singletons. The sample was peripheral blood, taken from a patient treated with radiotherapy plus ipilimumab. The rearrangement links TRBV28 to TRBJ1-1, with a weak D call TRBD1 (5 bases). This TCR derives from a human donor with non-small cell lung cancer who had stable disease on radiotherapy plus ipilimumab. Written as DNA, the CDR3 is TGTGCCAGCAGCCTCCCCACCACAGGCAACACTGAAGCTTTCTTT. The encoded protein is CASSLPTTGNTEAFF. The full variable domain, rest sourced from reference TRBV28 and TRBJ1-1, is DVKVTQSSRYLVKRTGEKVFLECVQDMDHENMFWYRQDPGLGLRLIYFSYDVKMKEKGDIPEGYSVSREKKERFSLILESASTNQTSMYLCASSLPTTGNTEAFFGQGTRLTVV.